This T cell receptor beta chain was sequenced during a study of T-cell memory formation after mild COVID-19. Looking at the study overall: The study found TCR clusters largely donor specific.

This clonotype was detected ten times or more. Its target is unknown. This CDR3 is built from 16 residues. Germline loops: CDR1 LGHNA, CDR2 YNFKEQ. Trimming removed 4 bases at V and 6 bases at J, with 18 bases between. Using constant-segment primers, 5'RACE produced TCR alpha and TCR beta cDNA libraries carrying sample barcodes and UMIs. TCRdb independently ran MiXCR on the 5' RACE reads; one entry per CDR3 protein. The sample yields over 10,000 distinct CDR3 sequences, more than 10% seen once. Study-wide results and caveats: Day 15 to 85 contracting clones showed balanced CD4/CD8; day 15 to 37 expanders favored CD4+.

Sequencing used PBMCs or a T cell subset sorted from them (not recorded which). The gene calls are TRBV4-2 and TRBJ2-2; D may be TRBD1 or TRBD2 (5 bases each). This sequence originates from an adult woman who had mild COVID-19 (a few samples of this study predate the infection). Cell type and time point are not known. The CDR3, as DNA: TGTGCCAGCAGCCCAATCGGGACCGAAGGTTCCGGGGAGCTGTTTTTT. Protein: CASSPIGTEGSGELFF.